This T cell receptor beta chain was captured in a study of cytomegalovirus exposure and HLA in healthy donors. The CDR3 extends over 15 amino acids. The ends were cut back, 3 bases at V and 1 base at J, with 13 bases in the middle. CDR1 SGHNT and CDR2 YYREEE come from the germline V gene (reference sequence). PCR primers comprised 60 Vbeta and 13 Jbeta primers. Repertoires were generated with immunoSEQ multiplex PCR, while TCRdb's copy carries only in-frame clones and drops some. The sample contains about 160,000 clones, roughly 79% of which appear only once. The source of this sequence is a woman in her forties or fifties in good health and CMV-seronegative. The chain has TRBV5-4 and TRBJ1-1; D may be TRBD1 (6 bases). Input material: PBMCs. The CDR3 spells CASSWPGARNTEAFF. Here the CDR3 DNA reads TGTGCCAGCAGCTGGCCAGGGGCCAGGAACACTGAAGCTTTCTTT.